This is a list of T cell receptor beta chains from one sample in a study of cytomegalovirus exposure and HLA in healthy donors. Clones were read by immunoSEQ multiplex PCR, and TCRdb kept only the in-frame ones, dropping some. This table holds 80,000 to 100,000 clones, roughly four fifths found once. The source material was PBMCs. The receptors shown here come from a man aged 40-49 years in good health and CMV-seropositive. The CDR3 runs from the conserved cysteine through the conserved F or W. The D gene is left open where the match is weak. Clone size is given for some rows only: seen once, a few or many times, or a class if the clone is expanded.

j_gene: TRBJ1-2; abundance: .; d_gene: TRBD1; v_gene: TRBV4-1; CDR3nt: TGCGCCAGCAGCCGGCAGGGACAGGGGGACGATGGCTACACCTTC; CDR3aa: CASSRQGQGDDGYTF
j_gene: TRBJ1-4; abundance: once; d_gene: .; v_gene: TRBV19; CDR3nt: TGTGCCAGTAGTATAGATCAGCGAGGGTCAACTAATGAAAAACTGTTTTTT; CDR3aa: CASSIDQRGSTNEKLFF
j_gene: TRBJ1-2; abundance: .; d_gene: .; v_gene: TRBV7-2; CDR3nt: TGTGCCAGCAGCTTAGGCGGGGGCGTCTATGGCTACACCTTC; CDR3aa: CASSLGGGVYGYTF
j_gene: TRBJ2-7; abundance: once; d_gene: .; v_gene: TRBV28; CDR3nt: TGTGCCAGCATGCGGCGGACCTACGAGCAGTACTTC; CDR3aa: CASMRRTYEQYF
j_gene: TRBJ2-5; abundance: .; d_gene: .; v_gene: TRBV5-1; CDR3nt: TGCGCCAGCAGCCCGGGGAGAACCCCCCAAGAGACCCAGTACTTC; CDR3aa: CASSPGRTPQETQYF
j_gene: TRBJ1-1; abundance: few; d_gene: TRBD1; v_gene: TRBV7-9; CDR3nt: TGTGCCAGCAGCTCAGGACAGGGCGAAGCTTTCTTT; CDR3aa: CASSSGQGEAFF
j_gene: TRBJ2-3; abundance: once; d_gene: .; v_gene: TRBV5-5; CDR3nt: TGTGCCAGCAGCCCCTTTACGAAGCCGCCGGATACGCAGTATTTT; CDR3aa: CASSPFTKPPDTQYF
j_gene: TRBJ2-2; abundance: .; d_gene: TRBD1; v_gene: TRBV2; CDR3nt: TGTGTCAGCAGATACAGGGGTACCGGGGAGCTGTTTTTT; CDR3aa: CVSRYRGTGELFF
j_gene: TRBJ2-7; abundance: once; d_gene: TRBD1; v_gene: TRBV27; CDR3nt: TGTGCCAGCAGATCTCCGAGACAGGGGGCGAGCTACGAGCAGTACTTC; CDR3aa: CASRSPRQGASYEQYF
j_gene: TRBJ1-4; abundance: .; d_gene: TRBD1; v_gene: TRBV5-4; CDR3nt: TGTGCCAGCAGCTTGGGGGGACAGACAAATGAAAAACTGTTTTTT; CDR3aa: CASSLGGQTNEKLFF
j_gene: TRBJ2-7; abundance: .; d_gene: .; v_gene: TRBV5-1; CDR3nt: TGCGCCAGCAGCAACGACAGGTCACTCGACGAGCAGTACTTC; CDR3aa: CASSNDRSLDEQYF
j_gene: TRBJ2-7; abundance: few; d_gene: TRBD2; v_gene: TRBV6-1; CDR3nt: TGTGCCAGCAGTGCTAGCGGGGCCACCTACGAGCAGTACTTC; CDR3aa: CASSASGATYEQYF
j_gene: TRBJ2-7; abundance: .; d_gene: .; v_gene: TRBV5-1; CDR3nt: TGCGCCAGCAGCTTGGCCCCGAGGGAGCCACTCGGGGAGCAGTACTTC; CDR3aa: CASSLAPREPLGEQYF
j_gene: TRBJ2-1; abundance: .; d_gene: TRBD2; v_gene: TRBV4-1; CDR3nt: TGCGCCAGCAGCCAAGCGGGGGGTAGCGGGGCTTCCGGGTCGTTCTTC; CDR3aa: CASSQAGGSGASGSFF
j_gene: TRBJ1-6; abundance: .; d_gene: .; v_gene: TRBV11-1; CDR3nt: TGTGCCAGCAGCTTAGAGCGGCAGAATAATTCACCCCTCCACTTT; CDR3aa: CASSLERQNNSPLHF
j_gene: TRBJ2-3; abundance: once; d_gene: .; v_gene: TRBV7-9; CDR3nt: TGTGCCAGCAGCTTAGTAGCGGATACGCAGTATTTT; CDR3aa: CASSLVADTQYF
j_gene: TRBJ2-7; abundance: .; d_gene: TRBD1; v_gene: TRBV10-3; CDR3nt: TGTGCCATCAGTGAACGTCGGACAGGCTACGAGCAGTACTTC; CDR3aa: CAISERRTGYEQYF
j_gene: TRBJ2-1; abundance: few; d_gene: TRBD2; v_gene: TRBV7-9; CDR3nt: TGTGCCAGCAGCTTGGGTGACGCTAGCGGTGAGCAGTTCTTC; CDR3aa: CASSLGDASGEQFF
j_gene: TRBJ1-1; abundance: .; d_gene: .; v_gene: TRBV2; CDR3nt: TGTGCCAGCACGCAGGGAACTGAAGCTTTCTTT; CDR3aa: CASTQGTEAFF
j_gene: TRBJ2-3; abundance: .; d_gene: .; v_gene: TRBV9; CDR3nt: TGTGCCAGCAGCGCTTCCACAGATACGCAGTATTTT; CDR3aa: CASSASTDTQYF
j_gene: TRBJ2-3; abundance: .; d_gene: .; v_gene: TRBV5-1; CDR3nt: TGCGCCAGCAGCTTGGCCTCCACAGATACGCAGTATTTT; CDR3aa: CASSLASTDTQYF
j_gene: TRBJ2-5; abundance: .; d_gene: TRBD2; v_gene: TRBV27; CDR3nt: TGTGCCAGCAGTTTAGGTTTTAGCGGGGGGCTTGGAGAGACCCAGTACTTC; CDR3aa: CASSLGFSGGLGETQYF
j_gene: TRBJ2-1; abundance: once; d_gene: TRBD2; v_gene: TRBV9; CDR3nt: TGTGCCAGCAGCGTAGCTTCGGGGACTAGCGGGGGGAACTCCTACAATGAGCAGTTCTTC; CDR3aa: CASSVASGTSGGNSYNEQFF
j_gene: TRBJ2-3; abundance: .; d_gene: TRBD2; v_gene: TRBV28; CDR3nt: TGTGCCAGCAGTAGACTAGCGGGAGGGCCGAGCACAGATACGCAGTATTTT; CDR3aa: CASSRLAGGPSTDTQYF
j_gene: TRBJ2-7; abundance: .; d_gene: .; v_gene: TRBV6-5; CDR3nt: TGTGCCAGCAGTTACTCGGCGGGGAACTACGAGCAGTACTTC; CDR3aa: CASSYSAGNYEQYF
j_gene: TRBJ2-1; abundance: .; d_gene: TRBD2; v_gene: TRBV19; CDR3nt: TGTGCCAGTAGTGTCCAGGCCCCGGGGGGTGTGGAGCAGTTCTTC; CDR3aa: CASSVQAPGGVEQFF
j_gene: TRBJ2-3; abundance: .; d_gene: TRBD1; v_gene: TRBV2; CDR3nt: TGTGCCAGCAGGGACAGGGCAACTAGCACAGATACGCAGTATTTT; CDR3aa: CASRDRATSTDTQYF
j_gene: TRBJ2-2; abundance: .; d_gene: TRBD1; v_gene: TRBV6-6; CDR3nt: TGTGCCAGCAGTTATGATCGGGACAGGGGCACCGGGGAGCTGTTTTTT; CDR3aa: CASSYDRDRGTGELFF
j_gene: TRBJ2-7; abundance: .; d_gene: .; v_gene: TRBV6-5; CDR3nt: TGTGCCAGCAGATTGAAGGGGGTAAGGTACGAGCAGTACTTC; CDR3aa: CASRLKGVRYEQYF